In its sample, the clone carrying this T cell receptor (beta chain) was seen a few times. The antigen remains unidentified. This may come from a read error, since a much larger clone is one base off. The data were taken from a study of T cells in Graves' hyperthyroidism and ophthalmopathy. Notes on the study in general: Blood shared most expanded thyroid clonotypes above 0.001.

Researchers took RNA transcripts and amplified the TCR beta CDR3 regions from them. A set of HTBI primers served as the primers for a first-round RT-PCR of the TCR CDR3. TCRdb itself ran the multiplex PCR reads through MiXCR, one entry per CDR3 protein. This repertoire shows more than 350,000 distinct CDR3 sequences, roughly 15% found once; its top ten account for about 21%. Germline V lookup: CDR1 DFQATT, CDR2 SNEGSKA (reference sequence). J lost 5 bases, V lost 3 bases, and 10 bases had no gene match. The CDR3 loop spans 15 amino acids. Exclusions: uncontrolled infection, other autoimmune disease, pregnancy, lactation.

Material: blood. The origin of this receptor is a woman between 55 and 75 years old with Graves' ophthalmopathy. J is TRBJ2-5 and V is TRBV20-1; TRBD2 matches at 9 bases. CDR3 nucleotides: TGCAGTGCTAGCGCCGGGACTAGCAGGAGTGAGACCCAGTACTTC. This codes for CSASAGTSRSETQYF.